The next 7 T cell receptor beta chains were all read from a single sample in a study of blood T cell repertoires in COVID-19. Produced via immunoSEQ multiplex PCR; TCRdb's table is partial and in-frame only. The data contain 300,000 to 350,000 clones, 90% of them singletons. Sequenced: PBMCs or T cells enriched from blood (not recorded which). The receptors originated from a young woman with acute COVID-19.

V usage is TRBV15 and J usage is TRBJ2-7, with 14 nucleotides matching TRBD2. CDR1 is LNHNV, CDR2 YYDKDF, per germline (reference sequence). CDR3 length: 17 residues. The trim removed 3 bases at V and 3 bases at J, leaving 7 bases unmatched. The CDR3 bases are TGTGCCACCAGCAGGGGACTAGCGGGAGCAGGGCTCTACGAGCAGTACTTC. It specifies CATSRGLAGAGLYEQYF.

The CDR3: CASSLTGTANTGELFF. As DNA, the CDR3 is TGTGCCAGCTCATTAACCGGGACAGCGAACACCGGGGAGCTGTTTTTT. The chain couples TRBV18 to TRBJ2-2, with 7 positions matching TRBD1. The CDR3 extends over 16 amino acids. The V gene end was trimmed by 5 bases and the J gene end by 0 bases; junction bases not matched to a gene: 6. Germline CDR1 and CDR2: KGHSH and LQKENI.

This clone was detected a few times. This chain uses TRBV5-6 with TRBJ1-3, with D unresolved. The V gene lost 4 bases and the J gene lost 1 base, with 9 bases spanning the gap. CDR3 length: 14 amino acids. CDR1 SGHDT and CDR2 YYEEEE come from the germline V gene. CDR3 nucleotide sequence: TGTGCCAGCAGCCGGCGGGGATCTGGAAACACCATATATTTT. This translates into CASSRRGSGNTIYF.

The chain joins TRBV29-1 to TRBJ1-1, with D tentatively TRBD1 (5 bases). Germline-derived CDR1 and CDR2 are SQVTM and ANQGSEA. This CDR3 region has 13 residues. With 1 base removed from V and 9 bases from J, the gap between germline ends came to 15 bases. The CDR3, as DNA: TGCAGCGTTGAAGTGTCGACGGGGGGACAAGCTTTCTTT. Its protein product is CSVEVSTGGQAFF. The entire variable domain, with the rest obtained from reference TRBV29-1 and TRBJ1-1, is as follows: SAVISQKPSRDICQRGTSLTIQCQVDSQVTMMFWYRQQPGQSLTLIATANQGSEATYESGFVIDKFPISRPNLTFSTLTVSNMSPEDSSIYLCSVEVSTGGQAFFGQGTRLTVV.

This chain links TRBV2 with TRBJ1-5, with TRBD1 identical over 8 bases. The trim removed 7 bases at V and 3 bases at J, leaving 17 bases unmatched. The length of the CDR3 is 18 residues. CDR1 SNHLY and CDR2 FYNNEI come from the germline V gene. The CDR3 DNA reads as TGTGCCAGCAAGGGGGGAATTATAGCAGGGGGCCTCAATCAGCCCCAGCATTTT. It is translated as CASKGGIIAGGLNQPQHF. The complete variable domain, with remaining parts taken from reference TRBV2 and TRBJ1-5, reads EPEVTQTPSHQVTQMGQEVILRCVPISNHLYFYWYRQILGQKVEFLVSFYNNEISEKSEIFDDQFSVERPDGSNFTLKIRSTKLEDSAMYFCASKGGIIAGGLNQPQHFGDGTRLSIL.

V gene TRBV27 combines with J gene TRBJ2-2, with 8 bases that match TRBD2. Trimming removed 6 bases from V and 5 bases from J; junction bases left unmatched: 8. The CDR3 is 15 amino acids. Germline CDR1 MNHEY, CDR2 SMNVEV (reference sequence). The CDR3 coding sequence is TGTGCCAGCAGCTCCTTAGCGGGACTTACCGGGGAGCTGTTTTTT. Residues: CASSSLAGLTGELFF.

This clone was detected only a few times. J is TRBJ2-7 and V is TRBV18, with a tentative D call TRBD2 (5 bases). CDR1 is KGHSH, CDR2 LQKENI, per germline. The length of the CDR3 is 12 residues. Trimming removed 3 bases at V and 6 bases at J, with 9 bases between. CDR3 in amino acids: CASSPGGREQYF. The DNA for the CDR3 is TGTGCCAGCTCACCTGGAGGTCGCGAGCAGTACTTC.